The clone carrying this TCR beta chain was seen many times. The germline gene is not matched at one end of the junction; a read error may be the cause. From the PCR reads, TCRdb re-called clones with MiXCR. This table has about 92,000 clones, about 15% appearing once. The CDR3 runs 11 residues. From germline, CDR1 is SEHNR and CDR2 FQNEAQ (reference sequence). The data originate from a study of metastatic and nonmetastatic thyroid tumors. Patients underwent thyroid surgery, and none had received any treatment before it. This chain joins TRBV7-9 and TRBJ2-7, with 8 bases aligning to TRBD1. The material sequenced was blood. The TCR sequence derives from a female donor with papillary thyroid cancer or a benign thyroid nodule (not recorded which). Some clones in this sample may be carry-over from other donors' samples. CDR3 region: CASSPGQEQWF. The CDR3 bases are TGTGCCAGCAGCCCGGGACAGGAGCAATGGTTC.